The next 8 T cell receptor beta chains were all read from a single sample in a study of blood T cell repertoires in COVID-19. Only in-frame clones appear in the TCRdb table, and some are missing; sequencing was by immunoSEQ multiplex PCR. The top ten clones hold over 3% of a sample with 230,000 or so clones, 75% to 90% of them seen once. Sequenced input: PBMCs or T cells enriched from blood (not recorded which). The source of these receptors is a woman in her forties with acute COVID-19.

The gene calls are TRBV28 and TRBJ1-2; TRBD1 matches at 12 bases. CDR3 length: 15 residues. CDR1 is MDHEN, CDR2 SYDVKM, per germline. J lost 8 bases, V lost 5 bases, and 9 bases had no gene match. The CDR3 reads CASSLGTGGSWGYTF. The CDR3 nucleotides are TGTGCCAGCAGTCTAGGGACAGGGGGCTCTTGGGGCTACACCTTC.

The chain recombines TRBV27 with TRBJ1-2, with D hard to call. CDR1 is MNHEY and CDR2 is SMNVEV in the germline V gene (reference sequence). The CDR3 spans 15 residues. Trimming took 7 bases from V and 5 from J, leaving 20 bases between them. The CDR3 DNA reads TGTGCCAGCAAAACGCAGGCCGGGATCCTATATGGCTACACCTTC. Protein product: CASKTQAGILYGYTF.

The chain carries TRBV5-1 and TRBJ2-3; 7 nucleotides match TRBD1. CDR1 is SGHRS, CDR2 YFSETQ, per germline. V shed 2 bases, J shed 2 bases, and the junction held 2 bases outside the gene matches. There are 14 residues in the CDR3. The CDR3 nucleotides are TGCGCCAGCAGCTTTGACAGGGCCACAGATACGCAGTATTTT. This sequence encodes CASSFDRATDTQYF. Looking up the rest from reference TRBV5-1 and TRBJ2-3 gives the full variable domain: KAGVTQTPRYLIKTRGQQVTLSCSPISGHRSVSWYQQTPGQGLQFLFEYFSETQRNKGNFPGRFSGRQFSNSRSEMNVSTLELGDSALYLCASSFDRATDTQYFGPGTRLTVL.

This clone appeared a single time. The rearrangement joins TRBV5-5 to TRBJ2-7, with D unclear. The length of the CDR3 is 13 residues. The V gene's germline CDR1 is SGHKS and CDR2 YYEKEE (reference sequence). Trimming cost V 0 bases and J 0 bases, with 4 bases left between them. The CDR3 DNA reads TGTGCCAGCAGCTTGGTGAGCTCCTACGAGCAGTACGTC. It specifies CASSLVSSYEQYV.

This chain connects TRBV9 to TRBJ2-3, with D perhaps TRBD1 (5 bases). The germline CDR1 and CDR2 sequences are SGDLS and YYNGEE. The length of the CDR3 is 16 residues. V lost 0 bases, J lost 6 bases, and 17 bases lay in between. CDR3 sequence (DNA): TGTGCCAGCAGCGTAGCATCTCAGGGCCGGGCGGATACGCAGTATTTT. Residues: CASSVASQGRADTQYF. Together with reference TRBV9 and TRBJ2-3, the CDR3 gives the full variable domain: DSGVTQTPKHLITATGQRVTLRCSPRSGDLSVYWYQQSLDQGLQFLIQYYNGEERAKGNILERFSAQQFPDLHSELNLSSLELGDSALYFCASSVASQGRADTQYFGPGTRLTVL.

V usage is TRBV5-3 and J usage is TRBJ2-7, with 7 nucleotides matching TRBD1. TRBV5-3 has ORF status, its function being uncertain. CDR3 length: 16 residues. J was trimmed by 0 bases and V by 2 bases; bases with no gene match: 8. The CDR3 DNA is TGTGCCAGAAGCTTCCCGACAGGGAAAAACTCCTACGAGCAGTACTTC. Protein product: CARSFPTGKNSYEQYF.

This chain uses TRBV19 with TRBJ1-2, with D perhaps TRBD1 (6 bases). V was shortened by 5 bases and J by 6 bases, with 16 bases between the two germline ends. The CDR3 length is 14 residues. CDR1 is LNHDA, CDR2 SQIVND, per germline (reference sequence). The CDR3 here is CASSPTKGVDGYTF. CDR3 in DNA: TGTGCCAGTAGTCCGACAAAGGGGGTTGATGGCTACACCTTC.

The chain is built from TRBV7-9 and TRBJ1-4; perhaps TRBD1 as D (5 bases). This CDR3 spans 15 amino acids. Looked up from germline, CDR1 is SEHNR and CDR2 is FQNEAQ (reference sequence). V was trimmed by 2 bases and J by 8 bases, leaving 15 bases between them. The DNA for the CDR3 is TGTGCCAGCAGCTTATTTTGGGAGGGGTACGAAAAACTGTTTTTT. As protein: CASSLFWEGYEKLFF.